Listed below are T cell receptor beta chains from one sample, sequenced in a study of CD8 T cells in ankylosing spondylitis. MiXCR, run by TCRdb on the 5' RACE reads, gives a single entry per CDR3 protein. There are fewer than 400,000 distinct CDR3 sequences in the sample; about 20% occur only once, and less than 20% lies in the top ten. The sequencing input was blood, either unsorted or a sorted T cell fraction (not recorded which). These receptors were taken from a male donor with ankylosing spondylitis. CDR3s include the opening cysteine and the closing phenylalanine or tryptophan. A D gene is named only where the DNA matches it firmly. Rows may omit the clone size; those that give it use once, few, many or a size class.

len: 16
abundance: -
v_gene: TRBV10-3
j_gene: TRBJ2-7
d_gene: -
CDR3aa: CAISESGRDPLYEQYF
CDR3nt: TGTGCCATCAGTGAGTCGGGCAGGGATCCGCTCTACGAGCAGTACTTC

len: 17
abundance: few
v_gene: TRBV4-3
j_gene: TRBJ2-3
d_gene: TRBD2
CDR3aa: CASSQERGRGEADTQYF
CDR3nt: TGCGCCAGCAGCCAAGAAAGGGGTCGGGGGGAGGCAGATACGCAGTATTTT

len: 15
abundance: -
v_gene: TRBV3-1
j_gene: TRBJ2-3
d_gene: TRBD2
CDR3aa: CASSPSGFGTDTQYF
CDR3nt: TGTGCCAGCAGCCCTAGCGGATTCGGCACAGATACGCAGTATTTT

len: 16
abundance: -
v_gene: TRBV5-1
j_gene: TRBJ2-1
d_gene: TRBD2
CDR3aa: CASTASAGVAYNEQFF
CDR3nt: TGCGCCAGCACAGCCTCAGCGGGAGTGGCCTACAATGAGCAGTTCTTC

len: 14
abundance: -
v_gene: TRBV6-2/TRBV6-3
j_gene: TRBJ2-1
d_gene: TRBD1
CDR3aa: CASSNYGTVGEQFF
CDR3nt: TGTGCCAGCAGCAACTACGGGACAGTCGGGGAGCAGTTCTTC

len: 13
abundance: -
v_gene: TRBV28
j_gene: TRBJ2-2
d_gene: -
CDR3aa: CASGLSDTGELFF
CDR3nt: TGTGCCAGCGGACTTTCCGACACCGGGGAGCTGTTTTTT

len: 14
abundance: -
v_gene: TRBV7-9
j_gene: TRBJ2-7
d_gene: TRBD1
CDR3aa: CASSAQGFAYEQYF
CDR3nt: TGTGCCAGCAGCGCACAGGGGTTCGCCTACGAGCAGTACTTC

len: 16
abundance: -
v_gene: TRBV5-1
j_gene: TRBJ2-1
d_gene: TRBD2
CDR3aa: CASSSILAGGRNEQFF
CDR3nt: TGCGCCAGCAGCTCAATACTAGCGGGAGGGCGTAATGAGCAGTTCTTC

len: 15
abundance: -
v_gene: TRBV4-3
j_gene: TRBJ2-5
d_gene: -
CDR3aa: CASSQESGIGETQYF
CDR3nt: TGCGCCAGCAGCCAAGAGTCGGGGATTGGAGAGACCCAGTACTTC

len: 14
abundance: -
v_gene: TRBV20-1
j_gene: TRBJ1-6
d_gene: -
CDR3aa: CSANDRLGNSPLHF
CDR3nt: TGCAGTGCTAATGACAGGTTGGGAAATTCACCCCTCCACTTT

len: 13
abundance: -
v_gene: TRBV2
j_gene: TRBJ2-2
d_gene: -
CDR3aa: CASTREATGELFF
CDR3nt: TGTGCCAGCACCCGGGAAGCCACCGGGGAGCTGTTTTTT

len: 14
abundance: -
v_gene: TRBV13
j_gene: TRBJ2-1
d_gene: -
CDR3aa: CASSLYQGHSEQFF
CDR3nt: TGTGCCAGCAGCCTATATCAGGGGCACAGTGAGCAGTTCTTC

len: 14
abundance: -
v_gene: TRBV19
j_gene: TRBJ2-3
d_gene: -
CDR3aa: CASTAGQSTDTQYF
CDR3nt: TGTGCCAGTACCGCAGGACAGTCGACAGATACGCAGTATTTT

len: 14
abundance: -
v_gene: TRBV29-1
j_gene: TRBJ1-2
d_gene: -
CDR3aa: CSVVQGPFGYGYTF
CDR3nt: TGCAGCGTTGTCCAGGGACCATTCGGCTATGGCTACACCTTC

len: 13
abundance: few
v_gene: TRBV6-6
j_gene: TRBJ2-1
d_gene: -
CDR3aa: CASRNGWGDEQFF
CDR3nt: TGTGCCAGCAGGAATGGCTGGGGTGATGAGCAGTTCTTC

len: 12
abundance: few
v_gene: TRBV28
j_gene: TRBJ2-7
d_gene: -
CDR3aa: CASSPDGRSQYF
CDR3nt: TGTGCCAGCAGTCCCGACGGCCGGTCGCAGTACTTC

len: 12
abundance: -
v_gene: TRBV20-1
j_gene: TRBJ2-3
d_gene: -
CDR3aa: CSADGPPHTQYF
CDR3nt: TGCAGTGCTGACGGACCGCCACATACGCAGTATTTT

len: 14
abundance: once
v_gene: TRBV6-2/TRBV6-3
j_gene: TRBJ2-1
d_gene: TRBD2
CDR3aa: CATRRTSGMVEQFF
CDR3nt: TGTGCCACCAGGAGGACTAGCGGGATGGTTGAGCAGTTCTTC

len: 15
abundance: many
v_gene: TRBV2
j_gene: TRBJ2-1
d_gene: -
CDR3aa: CASRDPRSSYNEQFF
CDR3nt: TGTGCCAGCAGAGACCCCCGGAGCTCCTACAATGAGCAGTTCTTC

len: 16
abundance: few
v_gene: TRBV3-1
j_gene: TRBJ2-2
d_gene: -
CDR3aa: CASSHRGLPNTGELFF
CDR3nt: TGTGCCAGCAGCCACCGGGGACTGCCCAACACCGGGGAGCTGTTTTTT

len: 15
abundance: -
v_gene: TRBV12-3/TRBV12-4
j_gene: TRBJ1-5
d_gene: -
CDR3aa: CASIPTVNSNQPQHF
CDR3nt: TGTGCCAGCATCCCGACAGTTAATAGCAATCAGCCCCAGCATTTT

len: 14
abundance: many
v_gene: TRBV7-9
j_gene: TRBJ2-7
d_gene: -
CDR3aa: CASSLGQSLREQYF
CDR3nt: TGTGCCAGCAGCTTAGGTCAGAGCCTGCGGGAGCAGTACTTC

len: 14
abundance: few
v_gene: TRBV20-1
j_gene: TRBJ2-7
d_gene: TRBD2
CDR3aa: CSAGGLAGAYEQYF
CDR3nt: TGCAGTGCTGGGGGGCTAGCGGGGGCCTACGAGCAGTACTTC

len: 12
abundance: -
v_gene: TRBV2
j_gene: TRBJ2-7
d_gene: -
CDR3aa: CASSESASEQYF
CDR3nt: TGTGCCAGCAGTGAATCGGCCTCCGAGCAGTACTTC

len: 15
abundance: -
v_gene: TRBV29-1
j_gene: TRBJ2-4
d_gene: -
CDR3aa: CSTSHPFLAKNIQYF
CDR3nt: TGCAGCACCTCCCACCCGTTTTTAGCCAAAAACATTCAGTACTTC

len: 13
abundance: many
v_gene: TRBV10-3
j_gene: TRBJ2-3
d_gene: -
CDR3aa: CAISLLPGEGQYF
CDR3nt: TGTGCCATCAGTCTTCTCCCTGGAGAGGGGCAGTATTTT

len: 14
abundance: -
v_gene: TRBV6-5
j_gene: TRBJ1-2
d_gene: -
CDR3aa: CASSYPTQAYGYTF
CDR3nt: TGTGCCAGCAGTTACCCGACGCAGGCCTATGGCTACACCTTC

len: 16
abundance: -
v_gene: TRBV20-1
j_gene: TRBJ2-1
d_gene: TRBD2
CDR3aa: CSAIPSGREGSNEQFF
CDR3nt: TGCAGTGCTATCCCATCGGGGCGGGAGGGGTCAAATGAGCAGTTCTTC

len: 14
abundance: -
v_gene: TRBV5-1
j_gene: TRBJ2-3
d_gene: -
CDR3aa: CASSFPGEVDTQYF
CDR3nt: TGCGCCAGCAGCTTCCCGGGGGAGGTAGATACGCAGTATTTT

len: 15
abundance: few
v_gene: TRBV7-2
j_gene: TRBJ2-2
d_gene: -
CDR3aa: CASSFSGSRTGELFF
CDR3nt: TGTGCCAGCAGCTTCTCCGGCAGCCGCACCGGGGAGCTGTTTTTT

len: 13
abundance: -
v_gene: TRBV5-1
j_gene: TRBJ2-3
d_gene: -
CDR3aa: CASTLAGTDTQYF
CDR3nt: TGCGCCAGCACCTTAGCAGGCACAGATACGCAGTATTTT

len: 12
abundance: few
v_gene: TRBV28
j_gene: TRBJ2-5
d_gene: -
CDR3aa: CASRPGTETQYF
CDR3nt: TGTGCCAGCCGGCCAGGGACCGAGACCCAGTACTTC

len: 12
abundance: -
v_gene: TRBV7-2
j_gene: TRBJ1-4
d_gene: -
CDR3aa: CASSYSNEKLFF
CDR3nt: TGTGCCAGCAGCTACAGTAATGAAAAACTGTTTTTT

len: 15
abundance: -
v_gene: TRBV4-2
j_gene: TRBJ1-4
d_gene: -
CDR3aa: CASSQAARDNEKLFF
CDR3nt: TGTGCCAGCAGCCAAGCAGCCAGGGATAATGAAAAACTGTTTTTT

len: 16
abundance: many
v_gene: TRBV18
j_gene: TRBJ2-2
d_gene: TRBD1
CDR3aa: CASSPGTGIGTGELFF
CDR3nt: TGTGCCAGCTCACCAGGGACAGGGATTGGAACCGGGGAGCTGTTTTTT

len: 13
abundance: few
v_gene: TRBV6-2/TRBV6-3
j_gene: TRBJ2-5
d_gene: -
CDR3aa: CASSWETIETQYF
CDR3nt: TGTGCCAGCAGTTGGGAAACGATTGAGACCCAGTACTTC

len: 13
abundance: few
v_gene: TRBV4-2
j_gene: TRBJ1-6
d_gene: -
CDR3aa: CASSQGLNSPLHF
CDR3nt: TGTGCCAGCAGCCAAGGCCTAAATTCACCCCTCCACTTT